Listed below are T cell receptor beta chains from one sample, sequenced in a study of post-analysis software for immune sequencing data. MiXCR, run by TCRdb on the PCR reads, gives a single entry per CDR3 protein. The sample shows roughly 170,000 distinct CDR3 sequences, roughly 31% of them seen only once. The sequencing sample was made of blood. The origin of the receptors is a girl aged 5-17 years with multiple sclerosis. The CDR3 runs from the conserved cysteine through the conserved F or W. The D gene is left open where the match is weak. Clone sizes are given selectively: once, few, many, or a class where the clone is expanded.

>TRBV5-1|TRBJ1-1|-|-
CASSLDRTEAFF
TGCGCCAGCAGCTTGGATCGCACTGAAGCTTTCTTT
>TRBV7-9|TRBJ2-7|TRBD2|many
CASSNYPGGNSYEQYF
TGTGCCAGCAGCAATTACCCGGGGGGGAACTCCTACGAGCAGTACTTC
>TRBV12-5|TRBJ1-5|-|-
CASGPEEPQHF
TGTGCTAGTGGTCCGGAGGAGCCCCAGCATTTT
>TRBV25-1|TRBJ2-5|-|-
CASSERGLETQYF
TGTGCCAGCAGTGAACGGGGATTAGAGACCCAGTACTTC
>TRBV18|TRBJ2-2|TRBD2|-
CASSPRSSGSTGELFF
TGTGCCAGCTCACCAAGGTCTAGCGGGAGCACCGGGGAGCTGTTTTTT
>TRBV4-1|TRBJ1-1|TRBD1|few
CASSQLGGAGTEAFF
TGCGCCAGCAGCCAATTAGGGGGCGCGGGCACTGAAGCTTTCTTT
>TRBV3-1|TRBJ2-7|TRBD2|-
CASSQGTAGGDEQDF
TGTGCCAGCAGCCAAGGTACCGCGGGGGGGGACGAGCAGGACTTC
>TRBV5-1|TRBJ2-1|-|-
CASSLGGGQGGNEQFF
TGCGCCAGCAGCTTGGGTGGCGGACAGGGAGGGAATGAGCAGTTCTTC
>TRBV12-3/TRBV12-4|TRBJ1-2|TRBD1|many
CASSLDRENGYTF
TGTGCCAGCAGTTTGGACAGGGAGAATGGCTACACCTTC
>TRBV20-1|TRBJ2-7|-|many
CSALGGEYSYEQYF
TGCAGTGCCCTCGGAGGAGAATACTCCTACGAGCAGTACTTC
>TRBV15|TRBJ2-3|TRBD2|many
CATSSGLAGGGATQYF
TGTGCCACCAGCAGCGGACTAGCGGGAGGGGGGGCGACGCAGTATTTT
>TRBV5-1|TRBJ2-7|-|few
CASSLVGRDEGYEQYF
TGCGCCAGCAGCTTGGTCGGACGGGACGAGGGCTACGAGCAGTACTTC
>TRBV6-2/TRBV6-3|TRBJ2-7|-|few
CASRKRDTTYEQYF
TGTGCCAGCAGAAAGCGGGACACCACCTACGAGCAGTACTTC
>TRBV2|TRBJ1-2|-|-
CASSDDSEGYTF
TGTGCCAGCAGTGACGACAGTGAAGGCTACACCTTC
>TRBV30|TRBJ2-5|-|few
CAWGWETQYF
TGTGCCTGGGGTTGGGAGACCCAGTACTTC
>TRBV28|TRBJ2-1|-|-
CASSSTLALYSYNEQFF
TGTGCCAGCAGTTCAACACTAGCTCTCTACTCCTACAATGAGCAGTTCTTC
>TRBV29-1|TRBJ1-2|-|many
CSVARQRYGYTF
TGCAGCGTTGCACGCCAACGGTATGGCTACACCTTC
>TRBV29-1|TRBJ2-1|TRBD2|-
CSVDRLAGGNNEQFF
TGCAGCGTTGATCGCCTAGCGGGAGGAAACAATGAGCAGTTCTTC
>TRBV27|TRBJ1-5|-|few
CASSLMASHQPQHF
TGTGCCAGCAGTTTAATGGCCAGCCATCAGCCCCAGCATTTT
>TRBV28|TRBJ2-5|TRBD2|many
CASNSGTSGETQYF
TGTGCCAGCAACTCCGGGACTAGCGGGGAGACCCAGTACTTC
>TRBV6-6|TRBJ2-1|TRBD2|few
CASSVSGGSYNEQFF
TGTGCCAGCAGTGTTAGCGGGGGGTCCTACAATGAGCAGTTCTTC
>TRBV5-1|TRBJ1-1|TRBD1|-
CASSSLEGAKDTEAFF
TGCGCCAGCAGCTCCCTAGAGGGGGCGAAGGACACTGAAGCTTTCTTT
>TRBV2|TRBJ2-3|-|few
CASKKRNTDTQYF
TGTGCCAGCAAGAAGCGGAACACAGATACGCAGTATTTT
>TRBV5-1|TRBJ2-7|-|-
CASSPLVRYEQYF
TGCGCCAGCAGTCCTTTGGTACGCTACGAGCAGTACTTC
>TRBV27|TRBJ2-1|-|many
CASSLSVTGYGQFF
TGTGCCAGCAGTTTATCGGTTACAGGGTATGGGCAGTTCTTC
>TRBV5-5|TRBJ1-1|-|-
CASSSFVEMRTGAFF
TGTGCCAGCAGCTCCTTCGTGGAGATGAGAACTGGAGCTTTCTTT
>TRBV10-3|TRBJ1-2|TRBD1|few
CAISDTGTEINGYTF
TGTGCCATCAGTGACACCGGGACAGAAATTAATGGCTACACCTTC
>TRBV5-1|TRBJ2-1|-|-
CASTRGGGAMSKQFF
TGCGCCAGCACCCGCGGAGGGGGCGCGATGAGTAAGCAGTTCTTC
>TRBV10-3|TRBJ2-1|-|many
CAISVLFDEQFF
TGTGCCATCAGTGTTTTGTTTGATGAGCAGTTCTTC
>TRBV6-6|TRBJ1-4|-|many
CASSSPEPGDEKLFF
TGTGCCAGCAGTTCCCCCGAACCCGGCGATGAAAAACTGTTTTTT
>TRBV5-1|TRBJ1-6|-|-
CASSLEVVNSPLHF
TGCGCCAGCAGCTTGGAGGTGGTGAATTCACCCCTCCACTTT
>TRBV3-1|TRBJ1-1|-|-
CAGSQRDRKKEAFF
TGTGCCGGCAGCCAGCGCGACAGGAAAAAGGAAGCTTTCTTT
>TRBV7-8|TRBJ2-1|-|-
CAGSLDRDLIGNEQFF
TGTGCCGGCAGCTTAGATCGGGATTTGATTGGTAACGAGCAGTTCTTC
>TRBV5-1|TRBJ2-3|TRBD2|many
CASSDGTSGRAKTDTQYF
TGCGCCAGCAGCGACGGGACTAGCGGGAGGGCCAAGACAGATACGCAGTATTTT
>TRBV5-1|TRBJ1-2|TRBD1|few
CASSDMSGGSYGYTF
TGCGCCAGCAGCGACATGTCAGGGGGCAGCTATGGCTACACCTTC